This TCR beta chain was recovered during a study of T-cell reconstitution after alpha-beta-depleted transplantation in children. This clonotype was recorded many times. Germline V CDR1 and CDR2: SQVTM, ANQGSEA. V lost 8 bases to trimming and J lost 0 bases; unmatched junction nucleotides: 13. The CDR3 runs to 17 residues. Unique molecular identifiers tagged the TCRbeta library. Using its own MiXCR run on the PCR reads, TCRdb lists one record per CDR3 protein. The profile covers some 300,000 distinct CDR3 sequences, with roughly a tenth appearing a single time and just under 7.5% taken by the ten largest.

This receptor was obtained from a boy in the first two years of life with acute myeloid leukemia, due to receive a stem cell transplant. The J gene is TRBJ2-6, the V gene TRBV29-1, with 7 bases matching TRBD1. This sample comprised PBMCs, obtained before TCRalphabeta/CD19-depleted stem cell transplant. CDR3 coding DNA: TGCAGCCTCAGACAGGGCTCGACCTTCTCTGGGGCCAACGTCCTGACTTTC. It is translated as CSLRQGSTFSGANVLTF.